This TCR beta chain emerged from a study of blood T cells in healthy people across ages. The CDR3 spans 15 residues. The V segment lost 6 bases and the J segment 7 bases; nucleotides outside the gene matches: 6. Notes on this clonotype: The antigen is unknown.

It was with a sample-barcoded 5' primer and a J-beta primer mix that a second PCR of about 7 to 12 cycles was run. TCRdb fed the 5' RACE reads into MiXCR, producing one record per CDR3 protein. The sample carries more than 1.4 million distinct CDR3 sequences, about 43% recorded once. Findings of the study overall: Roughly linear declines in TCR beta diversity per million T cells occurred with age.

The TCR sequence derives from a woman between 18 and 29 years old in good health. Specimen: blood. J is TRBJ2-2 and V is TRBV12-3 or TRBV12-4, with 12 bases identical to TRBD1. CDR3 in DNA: TGTGCCAGCAGAATAGGGACAGGGGGCATCGGGGAGCTGTTTTTT. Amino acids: CASRIGTGGIGELFF.